This T cell receptor beta chain came from a study of blood T cell repertoires in COVID-19. Method: immunoSEQ multiplex PCR; TCRdb's copy keeps in-frame clones and lacks some. The sample includes just under 20,000 clones, 70% to 90% of them seen just once. The length of the CDR3 is 17 residues. Germline loops: CDR1 SGHRS, CDR2 YFSETQ. Unmatched junction bases numbered 6, after V lost 0 bases and J lost 3 bases. V and J are TRBV5-1 and TRBJ1-1; 12 bases fit TRBD1. Material: peripheral blood. The receptor was derived from a human donor with active COVID-19. The donor label of this sample is uncertain. This chain's CDR3 is CASSLDGTGGLDTEAFF. The CDR3 DNA follows: TGCGCCAGCAGCTTGGACGGGACAGGGGGCCTGGACACTGAAGCTTTCTTT.